One and the same sample provided the 15 T cell receptor beta chains below, sequenced in a study of identical twins. TCRdb re-called the 5' RACE reads through MiXCR, storing one row per CDR3 protein. This sample has 570,000 or so distinct CDR3 sequences, with just under 10% found just once. This same sample was also taken into another study, of yellow fever vaccine responses in identical twins.

Material: PBMCs. The receptor set was obtained from a woman aged 18-29 years in good health.

The chain joins TRBV24-1 to TRBJ2-7; TRBD2 is a possible D gene (7 bases). This CDR3 region has 16 residues. V lost 3 bases to trimming and J lost 5 bases, with 19 bases between them. CDR1 and CDR2 (germline): KGHDR, SFDVKD. CDR3 protein: CATSDGGGGKQHEQYF. The DNA of the CDR3 is TGTGCCACCAGTGATGGGGGCGGGGGCAAGCAACACGAGCAGTACTTC.

This chain links TRBV11-1 with TRBJ1-5; D unresolved. V lost 4 bases and J 1 base, leaving 5 bases between the germline ends. The germline V gene encodes CDR1 SGHAT and CDR2 FQDESV (reference sequence). This CDR3 contains 13 residues. CDR3 loop: CASSSQSNQPQHF. Written as DNA, the CDR3 is TGTGCCAGCAGCTCTCAGAGCAATCAGCCCCAGCATTTT. The full variable domain, completed using reference TRBV11-1 and TRBJ1-5, is EAEVAQSPRYKITEKSQAVAFWCDPISGHATLYWYRQILGQGPELLVQFQDESVVDDSQLPKDRFSAERLKGVDSTLKIQPAELGDSAMYLCASSSQSNQPQHFGDGTRLSIL.

There are a few counts of this clonotype. The chain employs TRBV7-2 and TRBJ2-3, with TRBD1 identical over 12 bases. The CDR3 spans 16 residues. Germline values: CDR1 SGHTA, CDR2 FQGNSA. V shed 4 bases and J 7 bases; nucleotides not matched to a gene: 9. The CDR3 DNA is TGTGCCAGCAGCTCTCCTGGGACAGGGGGCCCTCATACGCAGTATTTT. Translated, it gives CASSSPGTGGPHTQYF.

This clonotype was seen repeatedly, ten times or more. The chain links TRBV4-2 to TRBJ2-3; 7 positions agree with TRBD2. Trimming cost V 8 bases and J 5 bases; bases outside gene matches: 13. Germline V CDR1 and CDR2: LGHNA, YNFKEQ. The CDR3 length is 15 residues. The CDR3 spells CASSWLRGTEDTQYF. The CDR3 DNA is TGTGCCAGCTCCTGGTTGCGGGGGACGGAAGATACGCAGTATTTT.

This clonotype came up many times. This chain's CDR3 is CASSQVLYEQYF. CDR3 bases: TGTGCCAGCAGCCAAGTTTTATACGAGCAGTACTTC. The rearrangement uses TRBV14 and TRBJ2-7; D call uncertain. Trimming stripped 1 base from V and 4 bases from J, with 5 bases between. Germline assignment: CDR1 SGHDN and CDR2 FVKESK. CDR3 length equals 12 residues.

This clonotype was seen a single time. The rearrangement uses TRBV4-1 and TRBJ2-7, with D uncertain. The CDR3 extends over 14 amino acids. Germline V gives CDR1 MGHRA, CDR2 YSYEKL. Trimming cost V 1 base and J 6 bases, with 13 bases left between them. CDR3 nucleotides: TGCGCCAGCAGCCAAGGAGCCGCCTGGGGCGAGCAGTACTTC. Its translation: CASSQGAAWGEQYF.

This clonotype was seen more than once but under ten times. V is TRBV3-1 and J is TRBJ2-1, with TRBD2 matching 9 bases. The germline CDR1 and CDR2 sequences are LGHDT and YNNKEL (reference sequence). The CDR3 loop spans 20 amino acids. The junction had 14 bases not matched to a gene; V was cut back by 0 bases and J by 2 bases. The DNA for the CDR3 is TGTGCCAGCAGCCAAGATTCGCCTAGCGGGAATTTTTTTCCCTACAATGAGCAGTTCTTC. Its protein is CASSQDSPSGNFFPYNEQFF.

This clonotype was detected only a few times. The genes are TRBV4-3 and TRBJ2-2; 7 bases align to TRBD2. Germline CDR1 reads LGHNA; CDR2 reads YSLEER. Trimming cost V 0 bases and J 4 bases; bases outside gene matches: 5. There are 16 residues in the CDR3. The CDR3 coding sequence is TGCGCCAGCAGCCAAGACCCCCGCGGGGGCACCGGGGAGCTGTTTTTT. Its protein is CASSQDPRGGTGELFF.

This clonotype was observed many times. The chain joins TRBV5-1 to TRBJ1-6; no reliable D call. The V end lost 0 bases, the J end lost 13 bases, and 5 bases lay between the germline ends. The V gene's germline CDR1 is SGHRS and CDR2 YFSETQ. This CDR3 region has 11 residues. The CDR3 loop is CASSLEAPLHF. The CDR3 DNA reads TGCGCCAGCAGCTTGGAGGCCCCCCTCCACTTT. Based on the CDR3 plus reference TRBV5-1 and TRBJ1-6, the full variable domain is KAGVTQTPRYLIKTRGQQVTLSCSPISGHRSVSWYQQTPGQGLQFLFEYFSETQRNKGNFPGRFSGRQFSNSRSEMNVSTLELGDSALYLCASSLEAPLHFGNGTRLTVT.

Many counts were recorded for this clonotype. This chain connects TRBV12-3 or TRBV12-4 to TRBJ2-2, with 10 bases fitting TRBD2. With 5 bases clipped from V and 7 bases from J, the junction kept 7 bases outside the gene matches. The length of the CDR3 is 15 residues. The CDR3 DNA reads as TGTGCCAGCAGTCAGGCTAGCGGGGGTAGCGGGGAGCTGTTTTTT. Translation: CASSQASGGSGELFF.

There are a few counts of this clonotype. One end of the junction fails to match germline, which may point to a read error. This chain uses TRBV7-2 with TRBJ2-3; TRBD2 aligns across 13 bases. CDR1 is SGHTA, CDR2 FQGNSA, per germline. The CDR3 is 15 residues long. CDR3 nucleotide sequence: TGTGCCAGCACAAAACCCAAGGGACTAGCGGGGTTTTCGGATTTT. Translating gives CASTKPKGLAGFSDF. Complete variable domain (other parts from reference TRBV7-2 and TRBJ2-3): GAGVSQSPSNKVTEKGKDVELRCDPISGHTALYWYRQSLGQGLEFLIYFQGNSAPDKSGLPSDRFSAERTGGSVSTLTIQRTQQEDSAVYLCASTKPKGLAGFSDFGPGTRLTVL.

V is TRBV7-2 and J is TRBJ1-1; TRBD1 agrees at 7 bases. This CDR3 is built from 14 residues. The germline gives CDR1 SGHTA, CDR2 FQGNSA. V gave up 4 bases and J gave up 6 bases; unmatched junction bases: 8. CDR3 DNA: TGTGCCAGCAGCTCCCGGGACAGTAGCTCTGAAGCTTTCTTT. Translated, it gives CASSSRDSSSEAFF.

The sample holds a few counts of this clonotype. The chain carries TRBV5-1 and TRBJ2-5, with a weak D call TRBD2 (6 bases). This CDR3 is built from 13 residues. Per the germline V gene, CDR1 is SGHRS and CDR2 is YFSETQ. Trimming took 5 bases from V and 2 from J, leaving 10 bases between them. CDR3 coding DNA: TGCGCCAGCAGTGGGGGGAAACAAGAGACCCAGTACTTC. It translates to CASSGGKQETQYF.

This clonotype was picked up many times. J is TRBJ2-1 and V is TRBV12-3 or TRBV12-4; D unresolved. The CDR3 has 13 residues. Between the trimmed V and J ends, which lost 3 bases and 8 bases, there was a span of 11 bases. For the CDR3, the DNA is TGTGCCAGCAGTTTCGAGAGTGGGGATGAGCAGTTCTTC. Its protein product is CASSFESGDEQFF.

This clonotype was found many times. This chain connects TRBV5-1 to TRBJ2-3; TRBD2 matches 12 bases. The germline CDR1 and CDR2 sequences are SGHRS and YFSETQ. This CDR3 contains 15 residues. V shed 6 bases and J 5 bases; nucleotides not matched to a gene: 7. For the CDR3, the DNA is TGCGCCAGCAAAGCTCTAGCGGGAGGGGAAGATACGCAGTATTTT. It encodes CASKALAGGEDTQYF.